Listed below are T cell receptor beta chains from one sample, sequenced in a study of T cell repertoires in cytomegalovirus infection. One entry per CDR3 protein results from TCRdb running MiXCR on the reads. The data hold 30,000 to 40,000 distinct CDR3 sequences, with about 52% observed a single time. Their recognized antigens are unknown. The source material was CD8+ T cells from cultured PBMCs, sampled from culture after CMV antigen stimulation. These receptors all stem from a human donor in good health (CMV status not recorded). Some clones in this sample may be carry-over from other donors' samples. Each CDR3 is given with its conserved first and last residue. D genes are given only for firm matches.

v_call: TRBV6-6
d_call: .
j_call: TRBJ1-5
cdr3_aa: CASSWDSNQPQHF

v_call: TRBV7-6
d_call: .
j_call: TRBJ2-7
cdr3_aa: CASSLGGLGMTEQYF

v_call: TRBV7-9
d_call: TRBD2
j_call: TRBJ2-1
cdr3_aa: CASSPRGLGSYNEQFF

v_call: TRBV7-7
d_call: .
j_call: TRBJ1-5
cdr3_aa: CASRLRPGALCNQPQHF

v_call: TRBV11-2
d_call: .
j_call: TRBJ2-3
cdr3_aa: CASSCLRESTDTQYF

v_call: TRBV5-4
d_call: .
j_call: TRBJ2-3
cdr3_aa: CASSLKSRGTDTQYF

v_call: TRBV27
d_call: .
j_call: TRBJ2-1
cdr3_aa: CASSLKGTYNEQFF

v_call: TRBV28
d_call: TRBD1
j_call: TRBJ1-1
cdr3_aa: CASSLGQGARNTEAFF

v_call: TRBV7-6
d_call: .
j_call: TRBJ2-6
cdr3_aa: CASSLDGSGANVLTF

v_call: TRBV6-2/TRBV6-3
d_call: TRBD2
j_call: TRBJ2-5
cdr3_aa: CASSAASGRAETQYF

v_call: TRBV7-9
d_call: .
j_call: TRBJ2-1
cdr3_aa: CASSPDLSSYNEQFF

v_call: TRBV7-2
d_call: TRBD1
j_call: TRBJ2-3
cdr3_aa: CASRLVSGTGPTDTQYF

v_call: TRBV7-6
d_call: TRBD1
j_call: TRBJ1-1
cdr3_aa: CASSLSGTGNTEAFF

v_call: TRBV7-3
d_call: .
j_call: TRBJ1-1
cdr3_aa: CASSLVGDTEAFF

v_call: TRBV24-1
d_call: TRBD2
j_call: TRBJ2-3
cdr3_aa: CATSETSGIEDTQYF

v_call: TRBV28
d_call: TRBD1
j_call: TRBJ2-2
cdr3_aa: CASGLPGQLLTGELFF

v_call: TRBV4-1
d_call: TRBD2
j_call: TRBJ2-3
cdr3_aa: CASSQVLLAGEKYGTDTQYF

v_call: TRBV4-1
d_call: .
j_call: TRBJ2-2
cdr3_aa: CASSQDSHRRANTGELFF

v_call: TRBV25-1
d_call: TRBD1
j_call: TRBJ2-1
cdr3_aa: CASSAPDRDRLHNEQFF

v_call: TRBV7-8
d_call: TRBD2
j_call: TRBJ2-2
cdr3_aa: CASSARASGANTGELFF

v_call: TRBV4-1
d_call: TRBD2
j_call: TRBJ2-7
cdr3_aa: CASSLTSGSYEQYF

v_call: TRBV7-8
d_call: .
j_call: TRBJ2-1
cdr3_aa: CASSLELSPYNEQFF

v_call: TRBV6-1
d_call: TRBD1
j_call: TRBJ2-7
cdr3_aa: CASSGQFRGQGKEYEQYF

v_call: TRBV6-1
d_call: .
j_call: TRBJ2-5
cdr3_aa: CASSVPPREETQYF

v_call: TRBV19
d_call: TRBD2
j_call: TRBJ2-7
cdr3_aa: CASSMGDYWGAGEQYF

v_call: TRBV25-1
d_call: TRBD1
j_call: TRBJ2-7
cdr3_aa: CASSDGQGAMRQYF

v_call: TRBV28
d_call: .
j_call: TRBJ2-5
cdr3_aa: CASSFRDGGPGVVGTQYF

v_call: TRBV7-2
d_call: .
j_call: TRBJ2-1
cdr3_aa: CASSLAGRSLDEQFF

v_call: TRBV7-8
d_call: TRBD2
j_call: TRBJ2-5
cdr3_aa: CASSPLAGAGETQYF

v_call: TRBV7-2
d_call: .
j_call: TRBJ2-3
cdr3_aa: CASSLDRSADTQYF

v_call: TRBV7-2
d_call: .
j_call: TRBJ2-3
cdr3_aa: CASSLEDGSITDTQYF

v_call: TRBV10-1
d_call: TRBD2
j_call: TRBJ2-3
cdr3_aa: CASSELAGGSIDTQYF

v_call: TRBV6-5
d_call: TRBD2
j_call: TRBJ2-3
cdr3_aa: CASSLTGPGLAGPSTDTQYF

v_call: TRBV28
d_call: .
j_call: TRBJ2-7
cdr3_aa: CASSRQHSYEQYF

v_call: TRBV27
d_call: .
j_call: TRBJ2-7
cdr3_aa: CASSLGTGAYYEQYF